Listed here are 14 T cell receptor beta chains from one sample, sequenced in a study of cytomegalovirus exposure and HLA in healthy donors. This table comes from immunoSEQ multiplex PCR, and its TCRdb copy is limited to in-frame clones, with some not included. The table includes 150,000 to 200,000 clones, about 90% detected once. The sequencing input was PBMCs. The source of these receptors is a woman under 30 in good health and CMV-seropositive.

This clone was counted a few times. V and J are TRBV2 and TRBJ1-5, with 8 bases aligning to TRBD1. J lost 6 bases, V lost 3 bases, and 4 bases had no gene match. CDR3 size: 14 residues. Looked up from germline, CDR1 is SNHLY and CDR2 is FYNNEI. CDR3 protein: CASSEGTGGQPQHF. The CDR3 DNA reads TGTGCCAGCAGTGAGGGTACAGGGGGTCAGCCCCAGCATTTT.

The chain links TRBV4-3 to TRBJ2-3; 12 bases are a match to TRBD2. J gave up 2 bases and V 2 bases, and 8 bases lay outside the gene matches. The CDR3 spans 18 residues. Germline CDR1 and CDR2: LGHNA and YSLEER. CDR3 residues: CASSQKLAGGPLTDTQYF. The CDR3 DNA reads TGCGCCAGCAGCCAAAAACTAGCGGGAGGCCCCCTCACAGATACGCAGTATTTT.

This clone occurred many times. The rearrangement uses TRBV6-1 and TRBJ2-7; 11 bases are a match to TRBD1. The germline gives CDR1 MNHNS, CDR2 SASEGT. The length of the CDR3 is 15 residues. V was pared by 8 bases and J by 5 bases, with 11 bases of the junction left unmatched. The CDR3 here is CASQSGTGGSHEQYF. The CDR3 bases are TGTGCCAGCCAGTCCGGGACAGGGGGTTCCCACGAGCAGTACTTC.

The CDR3 protein is CASSSTNTGELFF. The DNA for the CDR3 is TGTGCCAGCAGCTCTACCAACACCGGGGAGCTGTTTTTT. The chain uses TRBV11-3 and TRBJ2-2; D remains ambiguous. The ends were cut back, 4 bases at V and 2 bases at J, with 5 bases in the middle. The V gene's germline CDR1 is SGHNT and CDR2 YENEEA. The CDR3 sequence is 13 residues long.

The table lists this clone with a count of one. The chain uses TRBV19 and TRBJ1-1, with TRBD1 matching over 10 bases. V lost 2 bases and J lost 11; bases outside the gene matches: 5. CDR3 length equals 13 residues. The V gene's germline CDR1 is LNHDA and CDR2 SQIVND (reference sequence). CDR3 region: CASSIRGQGSAFF. The CDR3 DNA reads as TGTGCCAGTAGTATACGGGGACAGGGGTCCGCTTTCTTT.

This clone was counted between two and nine times. This chain uses TRBV7-6 with TRBJ2-7; 13 bases line up with TRBD2. J was trimmed by 5 bases and V by 5 bases; bases with no gene match: 12. Germline V gives CDR1 SGHVS, CDR2 FNYEAQ. The CDR3 consists of 17 residues. CDR3 bases: TGTGCCAGCAGCCTCGCCTCGGGACTAGCGGGGATCCACGAGCAGTACTTC. This codes for CASSLASGLAGIHEQYF.

The genes are TRBV19 and TRBJ2-2; D is ambiguous. The germline V and J ends were trimmed by 2 bases and 6 bases, with 10 bases remaining between them. Germline assignment: CDR1 LNHDA and CDR2 SQIVND (reference sequence). The CDR3 loop spans 14 amino acids. CDR3 coding DNA: TGTGCCAGTAGTATACCTCTAGTCGCCGGGGAGCTGTTTTTT. Translation gives CASSIPLVAGELFF.

The count of this clone is one. V and J are TRBV5-6 and TRBJ2-7, with TRBD2 identical over 8 bases. CDR1 is SGHDT, CDR2 YYEEEE, per germline. J lost 5 bases, V lost 5 bases, and 9 bases had no gene match. The CDR3 covers 14 residues. CDR3 sequence reads: CASSITSGSNEQYF. CDR3 nucleotides: TGTGCCAGCAGTATTACAAGCGGGAGCAACGAGCAGTACTTC.

The V call is TRBV5-6, the J call TRBJ2-6, with D maybe TRBD1 (5 bases). This CDR3 spans 15 amino acids. Germline CDR1 is SGHDT and CDR2 is YYEEEE. V lost 0 bases and J 2 bases, leaving 6 bases between the germline ends. The CDR3 here is CASSLARAGANVLTF. The CDR3 DNA reads as TGTGCCAGCAGCTTGGCCAGGGCTGGGGCCAACGTCCTGACTTTC.

This chain links TRBV6-5 with TRBJ1-2; the match to TRBD1 covers 8 bases. The CDR3 loop spans 15 amino acids. Germline assignment: CDR1 MNHEY and CDR2 SVGAGI. After removal of 5 bases from V and 4 bases from J, the junction contained 9 bases not matched to a gene. CDR3 in DNA: TGTGCCAGCAGTCCCACGACAGGGGCCCCCTATGGCTACACCTTC. Protein: CASSPTTGAPYGYTF.

The chain uses TRBV2 and TRBJ2-5; D is undetermined. This CDR3 has 13 amino acids. Germline-derived CDR1 and CDR2 are SNHLY and FYNNEI. V lost 2 bases to trimming and J lost 3 bases, with 7 bases between them. The CDR3 DNA reads TGTGCCAGCAGTGAATTAGAGGAAGAGACCCAGTACTTC. Amino acid sequence: CASSELEEETQYF.

The chain carries TRBV19 and TRBJ2-2, with a tentative D call TRBD1 (6 bases). From germline, CDR1 is LNHDA and CDR2 SQIVND (reference sequence). Trimming left V 6 bases short and J 0 bases short, with 20 bases between. CDR3 length: 18 residues. CDR3 sequence reads: CASSTEYRAPANTGELFF. CDR3 nucleotide sequence: TGTGCCAGTAGCACCGAATACAGGGCCCCAGCGAACACCGGGGAGCTGTTTTTT. Filled out from reference TRBV19 and TRBJ2-2, the complete variable domain reads DGGITQSPKYLFRKEGQNVTLSCEQNLNHDAMYWYRQDPGQGLRLIYYSQIVNDFQKGDIAEGYSVSREKKESFPLTVTSAQKNPTAFYLCASSTEYRAPANTGELFFGEGSRLTVL.

This clone was detected once. The rearrangement uses TRBV11-3 and TRBJ2-2; 7 nucleotides agree with TRBD1. Trimming removed 3 bases from V and 7 bases from J; junction bases left unmatched: 8. This CDR3 comprises 15 residues. Germline V gives CDR1 SGHNT, CDR2 YENEEA. CDR3 bases: TGTGCCAGCAGCTTGACAGGGCCAGACGGCGGGGAGCTGTTTTTT. Encoded protein: CASSLTGPDGGELFF.

The rearrangement joins TRBV14 to TRBJ2-7, with 10 bases fitting TRBD2. From germline, CDR1 is SGHDN and CDR2 FVKESK. The junction had 8 bases not matched to a gene; V was cut back by 7 bases and J by 5 bases. CDR3 length: 14 residues. CDR3 bases: TGTGCCAGCAACCAGGGAACTAGCGGGAACGAGCAGTACTTC. Amino acid sequence: CASNQGTSGNEQYF.